These 14 T cell receptor beta chains share one sample of origin, sequenced in a study of memory CD4+ T cells and cytomegalovirus serostatus. The sort gate was single viable CD3+CD4+CD8-CD45RO+ cells for memory CD4+ T cells. Clones were read by immunoSEQ multiplex PCR, and TCRdb kept only the in-frame ones, dropping some. The table has tens of thousands of clones, 79% seen once; the top ten hold under 6%. The sample consisted of memory CD4+ T cells from blood. Receptors originate from an adult in good health and CMV-seropositive.

This clone was detected once. The chain links TRBV5-4 to TRBJ2-3, with 11 bases matching TRBD2. CDR1 is SGHNT, CDR2 YYREEE, per germline (reference sequence). The CDR3 runs 18 residues. Trimming cost V 4 bases and J 1 base; bases outside gene matches: 11. CDR3 sequence reads: CASSGGGLAGGGTDTQYF. The DNA of the CDR3 is TGTGCCAGCAGCGGGGGTGGGCTAGCGGGAGGAGGCACAGATACGCAGTATTTT.

This sequence joins TRBV20-1 and TRBJ2-2; no clear D. The germline CDR1 and CDR2 sequences are DFQATT and SNEGSKA (reference sequence). V was cut by 3 bases and J by 8 bases, with 7 bases left in between. CDR3 length equals 11 residues. The DNA for the CDR3 is TGCAGTGCTAGCATGAGGGGGGAGCTGTTTTTT. Residues: CSASMRGELFF.

This chain joins TRBV28 and TRBJ1-6; D call uncertain. Looked up from germline, CDR1 is MDHEN and CDR2 is SYDVKM. The CDR3 is made up of 13 amino acids. The ends were cut back, 5 bases at V and 8 bases at J, with 10 bases in the middle. CDR3 bases: TGTGCCAGCAGTCCCCGGACGGATTCACCCCTCCACTTT. Translating gives CASSPRTDSPLHF.

The chain uses TRBV19 and TRBJ2-1; maybe TRBD2 (5 bases). CDR1 and CDR2 (germline): LNHDA, SQIVND (reference sequence). CDR3 length: 15 amino acids. Trimming left V 5 bases short and J 3 bases short, with 14 bases between. The CDR3 reads CASSALGLRYNEQFF. DNA for the CDR3: TGTGCCAGTAGTGCCCTCGGACTGCGCTACAATGAGCAGTTCTTC. The whole variable domain, filled in from reference TRBV19 and TRBJ2-1, reads DGGITQSPKYLFRKEGQNVTLSCEQNLNHDAMYWYRQDPGQGLRLIYYSQIVNDFQKGDIAEGYSVSREKKESFPLTVTSAQKNPTAFYLCASSALGLRYNEQFFGPGTRLTVL.

The chain carries TRBV4-2 and TRBJ2-5; 16 bases fit TRBD2. V lost 4 bases to trimming and J lost 5 bases; unmatched junction nucleotides: 4. Germline V gene data show CDR1 as LGHNA and CDR2 as YNFKEQ. The CDR3 contains 16 residues. The CDR3 DNA reads TGTGCCAGCAGCCCCGGGACTAGCGGGAGGGACGAGACCCAGTACTTC. It encodes CASSPGTSGRDETQYF.

The rearrangement uses TRBV5-6 and TRBJ1-1, with D possibly being TRBD1 (5 bases). V shed 4 bases and J shed 5 bases, with 12 bases lying between them. Germline V CDR1 and CDR2: SGHDT, YYEEEE. CDR3 length equals 13 residues. This CDR3 reads CASSPGGETEAFF. The CDR3 DNA reads as TGTGCCAGCAGCCCCGGGGGGGAGACTGAAGCTTTCTTT.

The V call is TRBV28, the J call TRBJ2-1, with 12 positions matching TRBD1. Trimming took 5 bases from V and 7 from J; bases not matched to a gene: 12. Germline V gene data show CDR1 as MDHEN and CDR2 as SYDVKM. CDR3 length equals 17 residues. DNA of the CDR3: TGTGCCAGCAGTCCCAATCCCGGGACAGGGGGCCAAAATGAGCAGTTCTTC. It codes for CASSPNPGTGGQNEQFF.

V and J are TRBV18 and TRBJ1-6; D possibly corresponds to TRBD1 (5 bases). The CDR3 runs to 15 residues. CDR1 KGHSH and CDR2 LQKENI come from the germline V gene. The V end lost 0 bases, the J end lost 6 bases, and 9 bases lay between the germline ends. The CDR3 loop reads CASSPPGEGNSPLHF. CDR3 nucleotide sequence: TGTGCCAGCTCACCACCAGGGGAAGGTAATTCACCCCTCCACTTT.

The chain recombines TRBV7-9 with TRBJ2-7, with D unclear. The CDR3 covers 12 residues. The germline CDR1 and CDR2 sequences are SEHNR and FQNEAQ (reference sequence). V was clipped by 0 bases and J by 3 bases, with 3 bases between them. In DNA form, the CDR3 reads TGTGCCAGCAGCTTAGCACTCTACGAGCAGTACTTC. It translates to CASSLALYEQYF. Full variable domain (rest looked up from reference TRBV7-9 and TRBJ2-7): DTGVSQNPRHKITKRGQNVTFRCDPISEHNRLYWYRQTLGQGPEFLTYFQNEAQLEKSRLLSDRFSAERPKGSFSTLEIQRTEQGDSAMYLCASSLALYEQYFGPGTRLTVT.

This sequence joins TRBV7-9 and TRBJ1-5; 8 bases are a match to TRBD1. This CDR3 is built from 18 residues. Germline values: CDR1 SEHNR, CDR2 FQNEAQ (reference sequence). V dropped 2 bases and J dropped 2; count of bases not matched to a gene: 11. In nucleotides, the CDR3 is TGTGCCAGCAGCTTAACCTCAGGGGGCTTATTCGGCAATCAGCCCCAGCATTTT. Protein: CASSLTSGGLFGNQPQHF.

The chain links TRBV10-3 to TRBJ2-7; tentatively, D is TRBD1 (6 bases). With 3 bases removed from V and 2 bases from J, the gap between germline ends came to 11 bases. The germline CDR1 and CDR2 sequences are ENHRY and SYGVKD. The CDR3 length is 14 residues. The DNA for the CDR3 is TGTGCCATCAGTGAATCCGGGACAACCTACGAGCAGTACTTC. Translating gives CAISESGTTYEQYF.

J is TRBJ2-7 and V is TRBV27; D is ambiguous. Between the trimmed V and J ends, which lost 5 bases and 3 bases, there was a span of 14 bases. The germline V gene encodes CDR1 MNHEY and CDR2 SMNVEV (reference sequence). The CDR3 covers 14 residues. The CDR3 sequence is CASSPHDRVYEQYF. CDR3 sequence (DNA): TGTGCCAGCAGTCCCCATGACCGGGTCTACGAGCAGTACTTC.

The rearrangement links TRBV19 to TRBJ1-4, with D perhaps TRBD1 (5 bases). V dropped 6 bases and J dropped 5 bases, with 16 bases sitting between them. Germline CDR1 and CDR2: LNHDA and SQIVND (reference sequence). The CDR3 contains 15 residues. The CDR3 DNA reads TGTGCCAGTAGCTTGTCCGGGGGAGGGAATGAAAAACTGTTTTTT. Translated, it gives CASSLSGGGNEKLFF.

This clone showed up just once. The V and J genes are TRBV7-6 and TRBJ1-4, with 9 positions matching TRBD1. V gave up 5 bases and J gave up 6 bases; unmatched junction bases: 7. This CDR3 has 15 residues. Germline-derived CDR1 and CDR2 are SGHVS and FNYEAQ. The CDR3 here is CASSPKRQGDEKLFF. The DNA of the CDR3 is TGTGCCAGCAGCCCTAAGAGACAGGGGGATGAAAAACTGTTTTTT. Together with reference TRBV7-6 and TRBJ1-4, the CDR3 gives the full variable domain: GAGVSQSPRYKVTKRGQDVALRCDPISGHVSLYWYRQALGQGPEFLTYFNYEAQQDKSGLPNDRFSAERPEGSISTLTIQRTEQRDSAMYRCASSPKRQGDEKLFFGSGTQLSVL.